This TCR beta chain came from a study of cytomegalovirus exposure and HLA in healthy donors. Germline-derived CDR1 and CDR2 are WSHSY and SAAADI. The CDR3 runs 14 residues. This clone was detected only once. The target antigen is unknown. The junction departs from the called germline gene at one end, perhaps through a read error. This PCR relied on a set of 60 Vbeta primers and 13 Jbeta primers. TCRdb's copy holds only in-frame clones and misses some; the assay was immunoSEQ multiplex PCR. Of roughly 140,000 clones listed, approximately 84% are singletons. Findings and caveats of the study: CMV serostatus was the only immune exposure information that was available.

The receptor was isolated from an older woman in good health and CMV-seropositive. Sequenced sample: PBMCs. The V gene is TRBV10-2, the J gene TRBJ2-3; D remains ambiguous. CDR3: CVSSEILQRDTQYF. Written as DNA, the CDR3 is TGCGTCAGCAGTGAGATACTCCAGAGGGATACGCAGTATTTT.